This T cell receptor (beta chain) was sequenced during a study of prognosis after radiotherapy for stage I lung cancer. Study information: Patients were enrolled between 2018 and early 2019 (all with stage I non-small cell lung cancer). No patient received concurrent therapy with stereotactic body radiotherapy.

Genomic DNA served as the source from which two-round multiplex PCR generated TCR beta CDR3 amplicons. It was primers specific to each TRBV and TRBJ gene that first-round PCR used. Second-round PCR used universal primers. TCRdb reprocessed the multiplex PCR reads with MiXCR, giving one entry per CDR3 protein. The sample includes 15,000 to 20,000 distinct CDR3 sequences, roughly 30% of them seen just once. This clonotype was detected ten times or more. The TCR sequence derives from a donor of 50 years or more with non-small cell lung cancer. This sample comprised PBMCs, obtained before or after stereotactic body radiation therapy (not recorded which).

The CDR3 loop is CSAHGQGGTEAFF. CDR3 nucleotides: TGCAGTGCCCATGGACAGGGAGGGACTGAAGCTTTCTTT. The chain links TRBV20-1 to TRBJ1-1; 8 bases are a match to TRBD1. Trimming cost V 6 bases and J 5 bases; bases outside gene matches: 8. The CDR3 totals 13 residues. Germline V gene lookup returns CDR1 DFQATT and CDR2 SNEGSKA (reference sequence).